The 27 T cell receptor beta chains below were found in one sample sequenced in a study of blood T cell repertoires in COVID-19. This table comes from immunoSEQ multiplex PCR, and its TCRdb copy is limited to in-frame clones, with some not included. The profile shows about 63,000 clones, 65% to 85% of them singletons. The sequenced sample consisted of peripheral blood. Every receptor here comes from a human donor in a cohort sampled during active COVID-19.

The chain joins TRBV5-1 to TRBJ2-7; 7 positions match TRBD1. J lost 9 bases, V lost 4 bases, and 10 bases had no gene match. The CDR3 is made up of 13 amino acids. Germline CDR1 is SGHRS and CDR2 is YFSETQ. Here the CDR3 reads CASSPGQYPRQYF. The CDR3 DNA reads as TGCGCCAGCAGCCCGGGACAGTACCCCAGGCAGTACTTC.

The chain combines TRBV5-1 with TRBJ1-2, with D perhaps matching TRBD1 (6 bases). There are 14 residues in the CDR3. V was cut by 0 bases and J by 4 bases, with 10 bases left in between. Germline-derived CDR1 and CDR2 are SGHRS and YFSETQ. The CDR3 DNA sequence: TGCGCCAGCAGCTTGGGGGGGACAAGCTATGGCTACACCTTC. This gives the protein CASSLGGTSYGYTF.

The V and J genes are TRBV5-1 and TRBJ2-7, with TRBD2 identical over 12 bases. V shed 0 bases and J 6 bases; nucleotides not matched to a gene: 7. CDR1 is SGHRS, CDR2 YFSETQ, per germline. CDR3 size: 16 residues. CDR3 DNA: TGCGCCAGCAGCTTGGGACTAGCGGGAGTCTCCGGCGAGCAGTACTTC. As protein: CASSLGLAGVSGEQYF.

V gene TRBV18 combines with J gene TRBJ2-7, with TRBD1 as a possible D gene (6 bases). This CDR3 comprises 14 residues. The V gene's germline CDR1 is KGHSH and CDR2 LQKENI. Between the trimmed V and J ends, which lost 3 bases and 0 bases, there was a span of 9 bases. The CDR3 is CASSPQGSSYEQYF. The DNA for the CDR3 is TGTGCCAGCTCACCTCAGGGGAGCTCCTACGAGCAGTACTTC.

This clone was counted ten times or more. J is TRBJ2-7 and V is TRBV5-5, with 8 nucleotides matching TRBD1. J lost 6 bases, V lost 4 bases, and 6 bases had no gene match. In germline, CDR1 is SGHKS, CDR2 YYEKEE (reference sequence). This CDR3 is built from 13 residues. For the CDR3, the DNA is TGTGCCAGCAGCCGGACAGGGATGGCCGAGCAGTACTTC. Its protein product is CASSRTGMAEQYF.

V usage is TRBV27 and J usage is TRBJ2-1; 9 bases fit TRBD2. The CDR3 is 18 amino acids. Trimming cost V 5 bases and J 10 bases; bases outside gene matches: 21. Germline V lookup: CDR1 MNHEY, CDR2 SMNVEV (reference sequence). CDR3 DNA sequence: TGTGCCAGCAGTAGAGGTGGAAGAGGGCGGGGGGGGATAGGCGAGCAGTTCTTC. This gives the protein CASSRGGRGRGGIGEQFF.

This clone was seen more than once but under ten times. This sequence joins TRBV2 and TRBJ2-6; perhaps TRBD1 as D (6 bases). There are 15 residues in the CDR3. V lost 6 bases and J lost 1, with 10 bases in between. Germline V lookup: CDR1 SNHLY, CDR2 FYNNEI. The CDR3 sequence is CASSGDRSGANVLTF. DNA of the CDR3: TGTGCCAGCAGCGGTGACAGGTCTGGGGCCAACGTCCTGACTTTC.

The gene calls are TRBV5-1 and TRBJ2-2; 9 bases align to TRBD1. V trimming: 4 bases; J trimming: 6 bases; junction bases outside the gene matches: 7. The CDR3 consists of 15 residues. Germline V gene data show CDR1 as SGHRS and CDR2 as YFSETQ. The CDR3 here is CASSPGTGMAGELFF. CDR3 sequence (DNA): TGCGCCAGCAGCCCCGGGACAGGGATGGCCGGGGAGCTGTTTTTT.

The chain recombines TRBV28 with TRBJ1-4; D may be TRBD1 (6 bases). With 3 bases removed from V and 16 bases from J, the gap between germline ends came to 12 bases. Germline V gives CDR1 MDHEN, CDR2 SYDVKM. The CDR3 runs to 11 residues. CDR3 loop: CASSLSGQRFF. The CDR3 nucleotides are TGTGCCAGCAGTTTGTCGGGACAAAGGTTTTTT.

This clone appeared once. The chain employs TRBV5-6 and TRBJ2-1, with D perhaps TRBD1 (5 bases). V was clipped by 1 base and J by 4 bases, with 15 bases between them. There are 16 residues in the CDR3. The germline V gene has CDR1 SGHDT and CDR2 YYEEEE. The CDR3 loop reads CASSLFGRRGYNEQFF. Written as DNA, the CDR3 is TGTGCCAGCAGCTTGTTTGGCCGAAGGGGTTACAATGAGCAGTTCTTC.

This clone was detected only once. The chain employs TRBV5-6 and TRBJ2-3, with 7 bases identical to TRBD2. This CDR3 has 14 amino acids. V shed 3 bases, J shed 0 bases, and the junction held 1 base outside the gene matches. Germline V gene data show CDR1 as SGHDT and CDR2 as YYEEEE. CDR3 protein: CASSWDYSTDTQYF. CDR3 sequence (DNA): TGTGCCAGCAGCTGGGACTATAGCACAGATACGCAGTATTTT.

The rearrangement links TRBV5-1 to TRBJ2-5, with TRBD2 as a possible D gene (7 bases). V was trimmed by 1 base and J by 5 bases, leaving 12 bases between them. The CDR3 is 14 residues long. In germline, CDR1 is SGHRS, CDR2 YFSETQ. The CDR3 is CASSLRGAQETQYF. The CDR3 DNA sequence: TGCGCCAGCAGCTTGCGGGGGGCGCAGGAGACCCAGTACTTC.

This chain uses TRBV5-1 with TRBJ2-1; D remains unclear. The CDR3 runs 12 residues. Germline V gene lookup returns CDR1 SGHRS and CDR2 YFSETQ. V lost 4 bases to trimming and J lost 2 bases, with 4 bases between them. The CDR3 DNA is TGCGCCAGCAGCGTAACCTACAATGAGCAGTTCTTC. Encoded protein: CASSVTYNEQFF. The variable domain in full, with the rest retrieved from reference TRBV5-1 and TRBJ2-1, is KAGVTQTPRYLIKTRGQQVTLSCSPISGHRSVSWYQQTPGQGLQFLFEYFSETQRNKGNFPGRFSGRQFSNSRSEMNVSTLELGDSALYLCASSVTYNEQFFGPGTRLTVL.

With respect to this clone: Germline is not matched at one junction end, which may reflect a read error. Other DNA sequences in the same sample also yield this CDR3. CDR3 sequence (DNA): TGCGCCAGTACCATGGGACAGGGGGCGAATGGCTACACCTTC. This codes for CASTMGQGANGYTF. J is TRBJ1-2 and V is TRBV19, with 12 nucleotides matching TRBD1. From germline, CDR1 is LNHDA and CDR2 SQIVND (reference sequence). This CDR3 region has 14 residues.

V and J are TRBV7-9 and TRBJ2-1; the match to TRBD2 covers 9 bases. This CDR3 has 16 amino acids. The ends lost 1 base at V and 4 bases at J; junction bases unmatched: 5. CDR1 is SEHNR and CDR2 is FQNEAQ in the germline V gene (reference sequence). CDR3: CASSLEASGAYNEQFF. The CDR3 region has the DNA TGTGCCAGCAGCTTAGAGGCTAGCGGGGCGTACAATGAGCAGTTCTTC.

The V and J genes are TRBV7-2 and TRBJ1-4; 8 bases map to TRBD1. CDR3 size: 13 residues. Trimming cost V 9 bases and J 2 bases; bases outside gene matches: 2. Germline CDR1 is SGHTA and CDR2 is FQGNSA. CDR3 region: CASNRGTNEKLFF. CDR3 DNA sequence: TGTGCCAGTAACAGGGGGACTAATGAAAAACTGTTTTTT.

The gene calls are TRBV6-6 and TRBJ2-2; TRBD2 aligns across 7 bases. The V gene's germline CDR1 is MNHNY and CDR2 SVGAGI (reference sequence). V trimming: 8 bases; J trimming: 6 bases; junction bases outside the gene matches: 9. The length of the CDR3 is 14 residues. The CDR3 here is CASGKGLIAGELFF. CDR3 DNA: TGTGCCAGCGGAAAGGGACTAATCGCCGGGGAGCTGTTTTTT.

The V gene is TRBV19, the J gene TRBJ1-2, with D maybe TRBD1 (6 bases). The CDR3 contains 13 residues. The V gene lost 2 bases and the J gene lost 13 bases, with 17 bases spanning the gap. The germline gives CDR1 LNHDA, CDR2 SQIVND (reference sequence). In DNA, the CDR3 is TGTGCCAGTAGTATAAAGGGGGACATCCCAGCCACCTTC. Translation gives CASSIKGDIPATF.

A few counts support this clone. The gene calls are TRBV13 and TRBJ2-1; 14 bases map to TRBD2. Per the germline V gene, CDR1 is PRHDT and CDR2 is FYEKMQ (reference sequence). V lost 3 bases, J lost 7 bases, and 8 bases stayed unmatched. CDR3 size: 17 residues. CDR3 bases: TGTGCCAGCAGCTTTCGGACTAGCGGGGGGCGAGGGAATGAGCAGTTCTTC. The encoded protein is CASSFRTSGGRGNEQFF.

The V gene is TRBV11-2, the J gene TRBJ2-3; 8 nucleotides line up with TRBD2. Germline assignment: CDR1 SGHAT and CDR2 FQNNGV. The CDR3 length is 15 residues. Trimming removed 1 base from V and 4 bases from J; junction bases left unmatched: 4. CDR3 residues: CASSLAGGPADTQYF. DNA of the CDR3: TGTGCCAGCAGCTTAGCGGGGGGGCCGGCAGATACGCAGTATTTT.

The V gene is TRBV7-9, the J gene TRBJ1-1, with D hard to call. Germline V gene data show CDR1 as SEHNR and CDR2 as FQNEAQ (reference sequence). The ends were cut back, 4 bases at V and 0 bases at J, with 6 bases in the middle. This CDR3 contains 13 residues. DNA for the CDR3: TGTGCCAGCAGCTATAACATGAACACTGAAGCTTTCTTT. Protein product: CASSYNMNTEAFF.

The V and J genes are TRBV6-4 and TRBJ1-5; TRBD1 aligns across 8 bases. Germline CDR1 is MRHNA and CDR2 is SNTAGT. The V and J ends lost 6 bases and 6 bases, in that order; junction bases with no gene match: 7. This CDR3 comprises 14 residues. DNA for the CDR3: TGTGCCAGCAGGGACAGGGAGAGTATTCAGCCCCAGCATTTT. Amino acids: CASRDRESIQPQHF.

The genes are TRBV20-1 and TRBJ2-7; 8 bases fit TRBD1. The J segment lost 4 bases and the V segment lost 3 bases, leaving 8 bases of the junction unmatched. Germline V gene data show CDR1 as DFQATT and CDR2 as SNEGSKA (reference sequence). The CDR3 is 14 residues long. The CDR3 protein is CSASRQGASYEQYF. The DNA of the CDR3 is TGCAGTGCTAGTCGCCAGGGGGCGAGTTACGAGCAGTACTTC.

The chain employs TRBV3-1 (or the pseudogene TRBV3-2) and TRBJ1-4, with D tentatively TRBD1 (6 bases). The V gene's germline CDR1 is LGHDT and CDR2 YNNKEL (reference sequence). CDR3 length: 18 amino acids. Trimming removed 1 base from V and 1 base from J, with 16 bases in between. This CDR3 is CASSQGSRGIRTNEKLFF. CDR3 coding DNA: TGTGCCAGCAGCCAAGGAAGCAGGGGAATACGAACTAATGAAAAACTGTTTTTT.

The V and J genes are TRBV2 and TRBJ1-2; tentatively, D is TRBD1 (6 bases). The V gene lost 6 bases and the J gene lost 7 bases, with 15 bases spanning the gap. This CDR3 is built from 13 residues. Per the germline V gene, CDR1 is SNHLY and CDR2 is FYNNEI. The CDR3 DNA sequence: TGTGCCAGCAGACAGGAGGACAGCGGTGGCTACACCTTC. Translation: CASRQEDSGGYTF.

This chain joins TRBV7-8 and TRBJ2-7; 7 bases align to TRBD2. Per the germline V gene, CDR1 is SGHVS and CDR2 is FQNEAQ. The CDR3 is 16 amino acids. With 0 bases clipped from V and 4 bases from J, the junction kept 9 bases outside the gene matches. The CDR3 region is CASSLAVGGSWYEQYF. CDR3 nucleotide sequence: TGTGCCAGCAGCTTAGCCGTGGGGGGGAGTTGGTACGAGCAGTACTTC.

The rearrangement links TRBV28 to TRBJ2-7; maybe TRBD2 (5 bases). The CDR3 runs 12 residues. V was shortened by 6 bases and J by 4 bases, with 10 bases between the two germline ends. Germline V gene sequence: CDR1 MDHEN, CDR2 SYDVKM. CDR3 sequence reads: CASSSSRYEQYF. CDR3 sequence (DNA): TGTGCCAGCAGCTCTAGCCGATACGAGCAGTACTTC.